One T cell receptor (beta chain) is described in this entry. The data were taken from a study of control samples from healthy donors and cancer patients. The table came from immunoSEQ multiplex PCR; TCRdb's copy has only in-frame clones and leaves some out. The sample yields 60,000 to 85,000 clones, 85% to 95% seen once. This CDR3 spans 16 amino acids. V gave up 3 bases and J gave up 5 bases; unmatched junction bases: 11. Per the germline V gene, CDR1 is SGHDT and CDR2 is YYEEEE. This clonotype was obtained from a woman aged 55-70 years in good health. Sequenced: blood. The V call is TRBV5-6, the J call TRBJ1-2; TRBD1 matches at 9 bases. The CDR3: CASSSYRTGVNYGYTF. CDR3 sequence (DNA): TGTGCCAGCAGCTCCTATCGGACAGGGGTAAATTATGGCTACACCTTC.